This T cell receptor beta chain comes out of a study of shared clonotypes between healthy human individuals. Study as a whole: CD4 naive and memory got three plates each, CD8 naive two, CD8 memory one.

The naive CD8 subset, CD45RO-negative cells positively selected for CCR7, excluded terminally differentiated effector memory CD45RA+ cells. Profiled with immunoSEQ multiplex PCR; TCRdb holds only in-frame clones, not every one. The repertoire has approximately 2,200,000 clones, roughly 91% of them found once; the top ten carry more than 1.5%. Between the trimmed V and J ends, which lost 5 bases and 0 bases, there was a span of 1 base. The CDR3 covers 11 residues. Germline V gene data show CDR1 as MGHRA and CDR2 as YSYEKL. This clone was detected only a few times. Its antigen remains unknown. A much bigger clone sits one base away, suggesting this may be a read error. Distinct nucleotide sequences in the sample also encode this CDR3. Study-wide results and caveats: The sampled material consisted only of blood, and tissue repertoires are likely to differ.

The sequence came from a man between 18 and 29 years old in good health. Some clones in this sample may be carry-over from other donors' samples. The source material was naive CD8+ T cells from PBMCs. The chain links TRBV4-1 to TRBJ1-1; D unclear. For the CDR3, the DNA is TGCGCCAGCAGCTTGAACACTGAAGCTTTCTTT. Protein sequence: CASSLNTEAFF.